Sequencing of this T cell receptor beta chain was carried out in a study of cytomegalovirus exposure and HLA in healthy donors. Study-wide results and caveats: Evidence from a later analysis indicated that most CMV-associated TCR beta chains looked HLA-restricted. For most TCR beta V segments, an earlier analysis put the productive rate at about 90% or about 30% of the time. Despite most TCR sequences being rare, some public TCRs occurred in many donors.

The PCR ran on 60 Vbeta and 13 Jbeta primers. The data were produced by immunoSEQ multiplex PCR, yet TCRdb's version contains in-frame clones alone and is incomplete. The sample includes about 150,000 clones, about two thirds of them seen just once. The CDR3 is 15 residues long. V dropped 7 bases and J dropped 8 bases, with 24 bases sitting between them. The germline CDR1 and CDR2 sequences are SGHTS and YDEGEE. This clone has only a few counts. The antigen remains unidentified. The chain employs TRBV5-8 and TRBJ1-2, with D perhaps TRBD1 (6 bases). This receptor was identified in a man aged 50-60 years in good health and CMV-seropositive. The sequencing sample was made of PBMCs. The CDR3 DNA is TGTGCCAGCTCGGAACCCCCAGGGGCCCGGAGGGGCTACACCTTC. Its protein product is CASSEPPGARRGYTF.